This TCR beta chain was obtained from a study of PD-1 blockade in classical Hodgkin lymphoma. The time point was: cycle 4 day 1 (C4D1), after 5 to 7 weeks of nivolumab. Every patient relapsed after autologous stem cell transplantation, and brentuximab vedotin exposure varied. There are 15 residues in the CDR3. Trimming took 0 bases from V and 8 from J; bases not matched to a gene: 8. The germline CDR1 and CDR2 sequences are SGDLS and YYNGEE. The assay was immunoSEQ multiplex PCR, and TCRdb's table has in-frame clones only and misses some. Of 25,000 to 30,000 clones in the sample, over 70% were seen once.

This TCR was sampled from a human donor with classical Hodgkin lymphoma. Source: peripheral blood mononuclear cells (PBMCs), taken before the fourth cycle of nivolumab. The genes are TRBV9 and TRBJ2-5; 9 bases agree with TRBD2. As DNA, the CDR3 is TGTGCCAGCAGCGTAGCTGGCGGGGGGGCGGTTACCCAGTACTTC. This gives the protein CASSVAGGGAVTQYF.